Below are 4 T cell receptor beta chains sequenced from a single sample in a study of CD8+CD57+ T cells in acquired aplastic anemia. Flow cytometry had shown expanded CD8+CD57+ cells in the patients chosen for sequencing. TCR beta VDJ and CDR3 profiling used genomic DNA as template. TCRdb recomputed calls from the reads with MiXCR, one row per CDR3 protein. The repertoire has around 130,000 distinct CDR3 sequences, about 50% of them found once; the top ten carry 25% to 35%. The sample taken for sequencing was sorted CD4+, CD8+, or CD8+CD57+ T cells (not recorded which) from PBMCs. These receptor sequences come from a human donor with aplastic anemia.

Ten or more counts support this clonotype. The CDR3 spells CASSVASDSEQYF. In nucleotides, the CDR3 is TGTGCCAGCAGCGTAGCCAGTGACAGCGAGCAGTACTTC. The rearrangement links TRBV9 to TRBJ2-7; D might be TRBD1 (5 bases). This CDR3 has 13 amino acids. CDR1 is SGDLS and CDR2 is YYNGEE in the germline V gene. The V and J ends lost 0 bases and 6 bases respectively, with 10 bases between them.

This clonotype occurred many times. The chain uses TRBV4-3 and TRBJ1-2; D perhaps matches TRBD1 (6 bases). Per germline, CDR1 LGHNA and CDR2 YSLEER. Trimming removed 1 base at V and 5 bases at J, with 17 bases between. The CDR3 covers 16 residues. CDR3 residues: CASSQVRTGHWYGYTF. The CDR3 nucleotides are TGCGCCAGCAGCCAAGTTAGAACAGGGCATTGGTATGGCTACACCTTC.

The chain recombines TRBV7-8 with TRBJ2-1, with D possibly being TRBD1 or TRBD2 (5 bases each). V was trimmed by 2 bases and J by 8 bases, leaving 19 bases between them. The germline CDR1 and CDR2 sequences are SGHVS and FQNEAQ. The CDR3 length is 16 residues. The CDR3 reads CASSLRRQGNLDEQFF. CDR3 bases: TGTGCCAGCAGCTTAAGGAGGCAGGGTAATTTGGATGAGCAGTTCTTC. The variable domain in full, with the rest retrieved from reference TRBV7-8 and TRBJ2-1, is GAGVSQSPRYKVAKRGQDVALRCDPISGHVSLFWYQQALGQGPEFLTYFQNEAQLDKSGLPSDRFFAERPEGSVSTLKIQRTQQEDSAVYLCASSLRRQGNLDEQFFGPGTRLTVL.

The chain links TRBV24-1 to TRBJ1-5; the match to TRBD1 covers 7 bases. CDR1 and CDR2 (germline): KGHDR, SFDVKD. The CDR3 has 14 amino acids. V lost 5 bases, J lost 6 bases, and 6 bases stayed unmatched. The CDR3 DNA is TGTGCCACCAGTGCTGTAGGGGGCAGTCAGCCCCAGCATTTT. Translated, it gives CATSAVGGSQPQHF.